The sample holds a few counts of the clone carrying this T cell receptor beta chain. These data belong to a study of T-cell reconstitution after alpha-beta-depleted transplantation in children. The TCRbeta library incorporated unique molecular identifiers. TCRdb ran MiXCR on the PCR reads and lists one entry per CDR3 protein. The data contain hundreds of thousands of distinct CDR3 sequences, approximately 20% of them singletons. Trimming removed 1 base at V and 1 base at J, with 11 bases between. This CDR3 spans 15 amino acids. Looked up from germline, CDR1 is SGHRS and CDR2 is YFSETQ. The V call is TRBV5-1, the J call TRBJ1-1; D is unresolved. The starting material was PBMCs from the stem cell graft donor, obtained from the stem cell graft. This clonotype was sampled from a human donor who donated a stem cell graft to a child with acute lymphoblastic leukemia. The CDR3 sequence: CASSLTRGANTEAFF. The CDR3 coding sequence is TGCGCCAGCAGCTTGACCCGGGGAGCGAACACTGAAGCTTTCTTT. The full variable domain, with the rest looked up from reference TRBV5-1 and TRBJ1-1, is KAGVTQTPRYLIKTRGQQVTLSCSPISGHRSVSWYQQTPGQGLQFLFEYFSETQRNKGNFPGRFSGRQFSNSRSEMNVSTLELGDSALYLCASSLTRGANTEAFFGQGTRLTVV.